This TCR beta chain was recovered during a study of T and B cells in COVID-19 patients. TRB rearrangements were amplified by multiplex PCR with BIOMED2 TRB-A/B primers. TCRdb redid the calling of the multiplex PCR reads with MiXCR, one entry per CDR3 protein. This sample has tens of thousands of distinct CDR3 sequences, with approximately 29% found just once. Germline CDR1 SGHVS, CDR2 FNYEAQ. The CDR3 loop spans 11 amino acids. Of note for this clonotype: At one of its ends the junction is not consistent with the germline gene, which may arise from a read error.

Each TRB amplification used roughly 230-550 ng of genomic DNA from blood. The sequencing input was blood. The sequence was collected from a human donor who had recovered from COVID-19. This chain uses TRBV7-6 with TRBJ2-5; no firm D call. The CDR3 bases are TGTGCCAGCAGCTTACTAAGGACGTACGTCTTC. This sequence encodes CASSLLRTYVF.